Here is one T cell receptor (beta chain) with its context. Its target is not known. The data originate from a study of identical twins. The study's findings and limits: Excess low generation probability was seen in twin-shared out-of-frame alpha sequences. Possibly, invariant MAIT and iNKT cells partly confounded zero-insertion analyses.

CDR1 and CDR2 from the germline V gene are SGHRS and YFSETQ. This CDR3 is 14 amino acids long. Trimming stripped 1 base from V and 7 bases from J, with 12 bases between. Via MiXCR, TCRdb re-called the 5' RACE reads, giving one row per CDR3 protein. The table shows 350,000 to 500,000 distinct CDR3 sequences, with around 20% occurring only once. The V and J genes are TRBV5-1 and TRBJ1-5; D is possibly TRBD1 (5 bases). The receptor's source is a man aged 45-65 years in good health. Sequenced sample: naive T cells sorted from blood. CDR3 nucleotides: TGCGCCAGCAGCTTGACAGGTCCCGGGCAGCCCCAGCATTTT. Translating gives CASSLTGPGQPQHF. Together with reference TRBV5-1 and TRBJ1-5, the CDR3 gives the full variable domain: KAGVTQTPRYLIKTRGQQVTLSCSPISGHRSVSWYQQTPGQGLQFLFEYFSETQRNKGNFPGRFSGRQFSNSRSEMNVSTLELGDSALYLCASSLTGPGQPQHFGDGTRLSIL.